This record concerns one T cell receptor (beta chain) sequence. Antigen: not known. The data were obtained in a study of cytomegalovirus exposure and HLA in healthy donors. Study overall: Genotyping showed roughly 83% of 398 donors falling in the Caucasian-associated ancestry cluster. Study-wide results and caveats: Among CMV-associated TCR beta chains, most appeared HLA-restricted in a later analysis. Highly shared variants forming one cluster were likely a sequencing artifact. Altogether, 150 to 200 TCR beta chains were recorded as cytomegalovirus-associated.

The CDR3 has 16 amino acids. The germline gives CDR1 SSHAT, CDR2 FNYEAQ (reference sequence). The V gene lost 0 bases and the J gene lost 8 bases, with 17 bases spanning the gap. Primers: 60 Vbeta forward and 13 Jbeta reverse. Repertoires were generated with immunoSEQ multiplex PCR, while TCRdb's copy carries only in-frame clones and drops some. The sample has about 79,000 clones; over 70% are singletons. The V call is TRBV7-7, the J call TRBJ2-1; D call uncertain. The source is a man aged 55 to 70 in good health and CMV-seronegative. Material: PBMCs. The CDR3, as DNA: TGTGCCAGCAGCTTAGCATTGACACTTTCCAACGATGAGCAGTTCTTC. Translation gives CASSLALTLSNDEQFF.